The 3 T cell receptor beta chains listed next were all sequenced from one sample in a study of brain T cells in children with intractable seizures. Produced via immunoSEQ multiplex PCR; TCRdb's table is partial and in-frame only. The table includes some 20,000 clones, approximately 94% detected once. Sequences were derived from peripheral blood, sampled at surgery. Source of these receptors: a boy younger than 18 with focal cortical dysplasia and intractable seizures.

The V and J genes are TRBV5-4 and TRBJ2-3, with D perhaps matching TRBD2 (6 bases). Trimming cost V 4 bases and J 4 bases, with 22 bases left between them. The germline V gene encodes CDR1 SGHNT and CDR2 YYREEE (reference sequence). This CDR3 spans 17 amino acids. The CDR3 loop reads CASSKPPGVRVADTQYF. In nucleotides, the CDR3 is TGTGCCAGCAGCAAACCCCCGGGAGTCAGAGTTGCAGATACGCAGTATTTT.

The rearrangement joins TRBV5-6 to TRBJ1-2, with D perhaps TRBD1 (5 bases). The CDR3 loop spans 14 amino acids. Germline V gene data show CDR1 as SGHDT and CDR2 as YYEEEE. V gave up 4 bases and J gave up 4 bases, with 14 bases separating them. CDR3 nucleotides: TGTGCCAGCAGCGACTTGGGACGGTCCTATGGCTACACCTTC. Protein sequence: CASSDLGRSYGYTF.

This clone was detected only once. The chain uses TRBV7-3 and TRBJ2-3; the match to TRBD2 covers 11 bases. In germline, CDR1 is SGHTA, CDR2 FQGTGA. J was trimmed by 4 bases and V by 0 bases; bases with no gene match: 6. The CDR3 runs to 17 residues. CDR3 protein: CASSLTGTSGSADTQYF. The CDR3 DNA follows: TGTGCCAGCAGCTTAACCGGGACTAGCGGCTCTGCAGATACGCAGTATTTT.